This TCR beta chain stems from a study of neoadjuvant anti-PD-1 for oral cavity cancer. Regarding time point: after neoadjuvant nivolumab, at surgical resection. The data were produced by immunoSEQ multiplex PCR, yet TCRdb's version contains in-frame clones alone and is incomplete. In the table there are roughly 68,000 clones, about 90% of which are singletons. The CDR3 contains 17 residues. The V gene lost 5 bases and the J gene lost 3 bases, with 22 bases spanning the gap. Germline CDR1 LNHDA, CDR2 SQIVND (reference sequence). The receptor comes from a person between 40 and 79 years old with oral cavity squamous cell carcinoma. The sample was PBMCs, taken after nivolumab (anti-PD-1) treatment. V usage is TRBV19 and J usage is TRBJ1-2; a weak D match, TRBD1 (6 bases). The CDR3 sequence is CASSGPGGRDYHYGYTF. As DNA, the CDR3 is TGTGCCAGTAGTGGCCCGGGGGGGCGAGATTACCACTATGGCTACACCTTC.